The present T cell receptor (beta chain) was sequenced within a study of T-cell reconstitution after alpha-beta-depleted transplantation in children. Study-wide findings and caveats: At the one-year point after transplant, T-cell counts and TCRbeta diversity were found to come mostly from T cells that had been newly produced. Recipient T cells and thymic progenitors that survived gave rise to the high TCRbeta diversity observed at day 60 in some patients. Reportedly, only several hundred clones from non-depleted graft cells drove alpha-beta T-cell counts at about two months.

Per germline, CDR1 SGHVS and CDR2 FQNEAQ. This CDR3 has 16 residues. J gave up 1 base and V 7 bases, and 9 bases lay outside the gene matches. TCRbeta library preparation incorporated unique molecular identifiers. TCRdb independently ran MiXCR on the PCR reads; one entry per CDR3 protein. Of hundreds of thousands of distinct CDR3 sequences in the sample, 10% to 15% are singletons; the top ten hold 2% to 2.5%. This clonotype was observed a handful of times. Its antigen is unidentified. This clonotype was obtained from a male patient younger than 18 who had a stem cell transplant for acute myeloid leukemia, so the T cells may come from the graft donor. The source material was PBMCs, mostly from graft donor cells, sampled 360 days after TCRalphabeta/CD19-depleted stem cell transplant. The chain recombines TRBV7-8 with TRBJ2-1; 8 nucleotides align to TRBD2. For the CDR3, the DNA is TGTGCCAGCACCCGCGGGAGGCTGAGGTCCTACAATGAGCAGTTCTTC. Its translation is CASTRGRLRSYNEQFF.